Presented here are 20 T cell receptor beta chains from one specimen sequenced in a study of cytomegalovirus exposure and HLA in healthy donors. Vbeta (60) and Jbeta (13) primers were used in the PCR. Sequencing used immunoSEQ multiplex PCR; TCRdb keeps in-frame clones, though not all of them. Among under 150,000 clones listed, 70% to 80% were seen once. Sequencing used PBMCs. The receptors here all came from a man between 25 and 39 years old in good health and CMV-seronegative.

This clone was observed a handful of times. The rearrangement uses TRBV7-3 and TRBJ2-1, with D maybe TRBD2 (6 bases). The V end lost 1 base, the J end lost 8 bases, and 15 bases lay between the germline ends. The CDR3 sequence is 15 residues long. The germline gives CDR1 SGHTA, CDR2 FQGTGA. The CDR3 DNA reads TGTGCCAGCAGCTTAATCGGGGGACCCGGGGATGAGCAGTTCTTC. This translates into CASSLIGGPGDEQFF.

V and J are TRBV6-5 and TRBJ2-7; TRBD1 matches 11 bases. Losses at the gene ends were 4 bases for V and 2 bases for J; bases not matched to a gene: 1. The CDR3 consists of 14 residues. Per germline, CDR1 MNHEY and CDR2 SVGAGI. CDR3 region: CASSWGQGAYEQYF. The CDR3 DNA reads TGTGCCAGCAGTTGGGGACAGGGGGCCTACGAGCAGTACTTC.

The chain carries TRBV4-3 and TRBJ2-3, with 10 bases lining up with TRBD2. The CDR3 loop spans 18 amino acids. The germline gives CDR1 LGHNA, CDR2 YSLEER. The V and J ends lost 0 bases and 3 bases, in that order; junction bases with no gene match: 9. The CDR3 region is CASSQDPLAGVGTDTQYF. The CDR3 DNA is TGCGCCAGCAGCCAAGACCCGCTAGCGGGGGTGGGGACAGATACGCAGTATTTT.

The V and J genes are TRBV5-1 and TRBJ2-1; the D is unclear. The V gene's germline CDR1 is SGHRS and CDR2 YFSETQ. The V gene lost 4 bases and the J gene lost 4 bases, with 9 bases spanning the gap. The CDR3 is 13 amino acids. The CDR3, as DNA: TGCGCCAGCAGCCCAACCAGTTACAATGAGCAGTTCTTC. This translates into CASSPTSYNEQFF.

The chain has TRBV5-4 and TRBJ2-7; 9 bases map to TRBD1. V trimming: 3 bases; J trimming: 6 bases; junction bases outside the gene matches: 7. Germline assignment: CDR1 SGHNT and CDR2 YYREEE (reference sequence). This CDR3 contains 14 residues. The CDR3 protein is CASSSEQGAREQYF. DNA for the CDR3: TGTGCCAGCAGCTCGGAACAGGGGGCACGCGAGCAGTACTTC.

V usage is TRBV28 and J usage is TRBJ1-2; D not certain. The CDR3 consists of 18 residues. The V end was cut by 2 bases, the J end by 0 bases, with 19 bases between. Germline V gene sequence: CDR1 MDHEN, CDR2 SYDVKM. DNA of the CDR3: TGTGCCAGCAGTTTAAGATTAAGTTGGGCCGCTTCTAACTATGGCTACACCTTC. It is translated as CASSLRLSWAASNYGYTF.

The chain has TRBV27 and TRBJ2-3, with a tentative D call TRBD2 (6 bases). V lost 8 bases, J lost 1 base, and 10 bases lay in between. This CDR3 has 13 residues. Germline CDR1 MNHEY, CDR2 SMNVEV (reference sequence). The CDR3 nucleotides are TGTGCCAGCTCACTAGCACGCACAGATACGCAGTATTTT. It codes for CASSLARTDTQYF.

The CDR3 reads CASSFNTGSYEQYF. DNA of the CDR3: TGTGCCAGCAGTTTCAACACAGGGTCCTACGAGCAGTACTTC. J is TRBJ2-7 and V is TRBV27; a weak D match, TRBD1 (6 bases). CDR3 length equals 14 residues. V lost 3 bases to trimming and J lost 1 base, with 10 bases between them. Germline V gene sequence: CDR1 MNHEY, CDR2 SMNVEV (reference sequence).

There are a few counts of this clone. V and J are TRBV28 and TRBJ2-3, with D perhaps TRBD2 (5 bases). The CDR3 has 14 amino acids. The V and J ends lost 3 bases and 3 bases respectively, with 10 bases between them. Germline loops: CDR1 MDHEN, CDR2 SYDVKM. In DNA form, the CDR3 reads TGTGCCAGCAGTTTGGCTAGCTGGACAGATACGCAGTATTTT. This gives the protein CASSLASWTDTQYF.

The V gene is TRBV6-5, the J gene TRBJ2-7; 7 nucleotides agree with TRBD1. The CDR3 is made up of 15 amino acids. Trimming removed 2 bases from V and 7 bases from J; junction bases left unmatched: 11. Germline V gives CDR1 MNHEY, CDR2 SVGAGI. The CDR3 bases are TGTGCCAGCAGTTACGATATGACAGGGATGGGAGAGCAGTACTTC. It encodes CASSYDMTGMGEQYF.

The rearrangement joins TRBV4-2 to TRBJ2-3, with 8 nucleotides matching TRBD2. Germline V lookup: CDR1 LGHNA, CDR2 YNFKEQ. The junction had 7 bases not matched to a gene; V was cut back by 1 base and J by 4 bases. The CDR3 covers 16 residues. The CDR3 spells CASSQGNGRAADTQYF. CDR3 nucleotide sequence: TGTGCCAGCAGCCAAGGTAACGGGAGGGCAGCAGATACGCAGTATTTT.

This clone has only a few counts. The CDR3 DNA follows: TGTGCCAGCAGTTCCCCGGTAGTAGCGGGGTTCAATGAGCAGTTCTTC. This translates into CASSSPVVAGFNEQFF. The V and J genes are TRBV28 and TRBJ2-1; 8 bases are shared with TRBD2. The CDR3 length is 16 residues. Germline V gene lookup returns CDR1 MDHEN and CDR2 SYDVKM. Germline trimming cut 4 bases from V and 6 bases from J; bases unmatched to any gene: 11.

The V call is TRBV7-9, the J call TRBJ2-7; 10 bases are a match to TRBD1. V gave up 4 bases and J gave up 3 bases; unmatched junction bases: 9. Germline lookup yields CDR1 SEHNR and CDR2 FQNEAQ (reference sequence). The CDR3 runs 16 residues. CDR3 in amino acids: CASSSEGGQGVYEQYF. In DNA, the CDR3 is TGTGCCAGCAGCTCCGAGGGAGGACAGGGGGTCTACGAGCAGTACTTC.

V gene TRBV6-5 combines with J gene TRBJ1-2; the match to TRBD1 covers 10 bases. V dropped 0 bases and J dropped 1; count of bases not matched to a gene: 2. The CDR3 contains 16 residues. The germline gives CDR1 MNHEY, CDR2 SVGAGI. This chain's CDR3 is CASSYSRDRGNYGYTF. The CDR3 region has the DNA TGTGCCAGCAGTTACTCAAGGGACAGGGGTAACTATGGCTACACCTTC.

The table lists this clone with a count of one. J is TRBJ1-1 and V is TRBV19; TRBD1 matches at 8 bases. After removal of 7 bases from V and 6 bases from J, the junction contained 7 bases not matched to a gene. The length of the CDR3 is 13 residues. Germline CDR1 reads LNHDA; CDR2 reads SQIVND (reference sequence). The CDR3 DNA reads as TGTGCCAGTATCCCACAGGGGGTAGCTGAAGCTTTCTTT. Translation: CASIPQGVAEAFF. Combining the CDR3 with reference TRBV19 and TRBJ1-1 gives the whole variable domain DGGITQSPKYLFRKEGQNVTLSCEQNLNHDAMYWYRQDPGQGLRLIYYSQIVNDFQKGDIAEGYSVSREKKESFPLTVTSAQKNPTAFYLCASIPQGVAEAFFGQGTRLTVV.

The gene calls are TRBV30 and TRBJ1-1; D might be TRBD1 (5 bases). The CDR3 consists of 15 residues. V lost 2 bases to trimming and J lost 2 bases, with 15 bases between them. Germline assignment: CDR1 GTSNPN and CDR2 SVGIG (reference sequence). CDR3: CAWSTSGQGNTEAFF. In DNA, the CDR3 is TGTGCCTGGAGTACCTCCGGGCAGGGTAACACTGAAGCTTTCTTT.

This clone was seen a handful of times. The V and J genes are TRBV28 and TRBJ1-1; 9 positions match TRBD1. This CDR3 spans 16 amino acids. With 4 bases clipped from V and 4 bases from J, the junction kept 10 bases outside the gene matches. Germline V gene sequence: CDR1 MDHEN, CDR2 SYDVKM. Here the CDR3 reads CASSSPRQGGGTEAFF. Here the CDR3 DNA reads TGTGCCAGCAGTTCACCTAGACAGGGGGGAGGCACTGAAGCTTTCTTT.

This sequence joins TRBV25-1 and TRBJ1-1; 7 bases match TRBD1. Germline trimming cut 4 bases from V and 3 bases from J; bases unmatched to any gene: 2. The CDR3 spans 13 residues. The germline V gene has CDR1 MGHDK and CDR2 SYGVNS. Here the CDR3 DNA reads TGTGCCAGCAGTGGACAGGGTGACACTGAAGCTTTCTTT. Protein: CASSGQGDTEAFF.

The chain joins TRBV5-5 to TRBJ1-5; D gene ambiguous. The CDR3 covers 14 residues. V was cut by 2 bases and J by 4 bases, with 10 bases left in between. Germline CDR1 SGHKS, CDR2 YYEKEE (reference sequence). As DNA, the CDR3 is TGTGCCAGCAGCTTTCTCAGTTATAATCAGCCCCAGCATTTT. Protein: CASSFLSYNQPQHF. The variable domain in full, completed from reference TRBV5-5 and TRBJ1-5, reads DAGVTQSPTHLIKTRGQQVTLRCSPISGHKSVSWYQQVLGQGPQFIFQYYEKEERGRGNFPDRFSARQFPNYSSELNVNALLLGDSALYLCASSFLSYNQPQHFGDGTRLSIL.

V is TRBV9 and J is TRBJ2-3, with 8 bases lining up with TRBD2. V shed 0 bases and J 6 bases; nucleotides not matched to a gene: 6. Germline assignment: CDR1 SGDLS and CDR2 YYNGEE. The CDR3 loop spans 15 amino acids. This CDR3 is CASSVGGTRADTQYF. In nucleotides, the CDR3 is TGTGCCAGCAGCGTAGGAGGGACTAGGGCCGATACGCAGTATTTT.